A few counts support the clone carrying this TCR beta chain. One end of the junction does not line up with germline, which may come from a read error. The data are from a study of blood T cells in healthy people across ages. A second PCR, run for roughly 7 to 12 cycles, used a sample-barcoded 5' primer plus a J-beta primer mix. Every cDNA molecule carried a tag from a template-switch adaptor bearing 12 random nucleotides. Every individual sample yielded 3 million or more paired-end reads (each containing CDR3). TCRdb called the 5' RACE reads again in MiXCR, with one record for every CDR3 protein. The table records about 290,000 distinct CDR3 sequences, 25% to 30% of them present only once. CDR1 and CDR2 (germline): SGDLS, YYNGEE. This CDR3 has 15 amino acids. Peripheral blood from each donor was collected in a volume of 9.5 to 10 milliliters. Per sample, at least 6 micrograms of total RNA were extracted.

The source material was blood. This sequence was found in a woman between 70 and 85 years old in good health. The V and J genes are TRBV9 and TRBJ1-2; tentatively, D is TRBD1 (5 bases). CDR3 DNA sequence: TGTACCAGCAGCCCTTCAGGGACCCATAACTATGGCTACACCTTC. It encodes CTSSPSGTHNYGYTF.